The next 20 T cell receptor beta chains were all read from a single sample in a study of tumor-infiltrating lymphocytes in primary liver carcinoma. Starting material of 500 to 600 ng total RNA yielded TCR beta cDNA via a constant-region primer. Each TCR beta library was derived from three nested multiplex PCR rounds that employed slightly modified ARM-PCR. Amplification in the first two PCR rounds was performed using TRBV1-TRBV30 forward primers and a C-beta reverse primer for around 10 cycles each. TCRdb independently ran MiXCR on the multiplex PCR reads; one entry per CDR3 protein. The table shows fewer than 350,000 distinct CDR3 sequences, with 65% occurring only once. RNA isolated from unsorted whole blood supplied the blood RNA, with germline DNA also extracted. The sequenced sample was peripheral blood. The receptors here all came from a man aged 35 to 55 with primary liver carcinoma and hepatitis B virus infection.

This clonotype was observed at least ten times. The chain employs TRBV6-2 or TRBV6-3 and TRBJ2-1, with 9 bases lining up with TRBD1. The germline V gene has CDR1 MNHEY and CDR2 SVGEGT. V lost 5 bases and J lost 4; bases outside the gene matches: 6. CDR3 length: 15 amino acids. The CDR3 spells CASSHRTGAYNEQFF. The CDR3 DNA sequence: TGTGCCAGCAGTCATCGGACAGGGGCTTACAATGAGCAGTTCTTC.

Concerning this clonotype: As the CDR3 is not closed by the conserved phenylalanine or tryptophan, this likely results from a read error. The gene calls are TRBV11-3 and TRBJ2-3; 14 bases line up with TRBD2. Per germline, CDR1 SGHNT and CDR2 YENEEA. V lost 5 bases and J lost 5; bases outside the gene matches: 6. The CDR3 length is 16 residues. The CDR3 DNA reads TGTGCCAGCAGCGGGGGACTAGCGGGAGATGGAGATACGCAGTATTCT. This codes for CASSGGLAGDGDTQYS.

In this sample, this clonotype turned up many times. The chain has TRBV12-3 or TRBV12-4 and TRBJ1-1, with a tentative D call TRBD1 (6 bases). Between the trimmed V and J ends, which lost 9 bases and 7 bases, there was a span of 15 bases. The CDR3 has 12 amino acids. Here the CDR3 DNA reads TGTGCCAGTACGGGACACGGCGGTGAAGCTTTCTTT. As protein: CASTGHGGEAFF.

The V gene is TRBV29-1, the J gene TRBJ2-2; tentative D call: TRBD2 (5 bases). CDR1 SQVTM and CDR2 ANQGSEA come from the germline V gene. This CDR3 is 13 amino acids long. V was trimmed by 7 bases and J by 3 bases, leaving 12 bases between them. CDR3 region: CSALLEDTGELFF. DNA for the CDR3: TGCAGCGCCCTACTAGAGGACACCGGGGAGCTGTTTTTT.

This clonotype has ten or more counts. The chain recombines TRBV6-2 or TRBV6-3 with TRBJ1-5; D remains unclear. The germline V gene has CDR1 MNHEY and CDR2 SVGEGT. The V gene lost 6 bases and the J gene lost 1 base, with 10 bases spanning the gap. The CDR3 has 14 amino acids. CDR3: CASSSRPSNQPQHF. Here the CDR3 DNA reads TGTGCCAGCAGCTCCAGACCGAGCAATCAGCCCCAGCATTTT.

To note about this clonotype: Being one base from a much bigger clone, this may be a read error. The CDR3 sequence: CARSQPTGAINQPQHF. CDR3 bases: TGCGCCAGAAGCCAGCCGACAGGGGCCATCAATCAGCCCCAGCATTTT. This chain joins TRBV4-1 and TRBJ1-5, with 8 positions matching TRBD1. CDR3 length: 16 residues. Germline lookup yields CDR1 MGHRA and CDR2 YSYEKL.

The rearrangement uses TRBV11-2 and TRBJ2-2, with D possibly matching TRBD1 (6 bases). The CDR3 is made up of 17 amino acids. CDR1 and CDR2 from the germline V gene are SGHAT and FQNNGV. The V end lost 1 base, the J end lost 3 bases, and 15 bases lay between the germline ends. DNA for the CDR3: TGTGCCAGCAGCTTAGTGGGGGCGCGGTCGTACACCGGGGAGCTGTTTTTT. Its protein product is CASSLVGARSYTGELFF.

Concerning this clonotype itself: A much larger clone is a single base away; this may be a read error. The chain joins TRBV6-5 to TRBJ1-1, with D uncertain. Germline lookup yields CDR1 MNHEY and CDR2 SVGAGI. Between the trimmed V and J ends, which lost 1 base and 3 bases, there was a span of 15 bases. The CDR3 loop spans 16 amino acids. In DNA form, the CDR3 reads TGTGCCAGCAGTTACTGGCCGCCCGCCATGCACACTGAAGCTTTCTTT. Amino acid sequence: CASSYWPPAMHTEAFF.

This clonotype was picked up one time. Compared with germline, one end of the junction differs, possibly owing to a read error. This chain uses TRBV11-3 with TRBJ1-4, with D possibly being TRBD1 (5 bases). CDR3 length equals 17 residues. Germline CDR1 SGHNT, CDR2 YENEEA. The CDR3 bases are TGTGCCGGCAGTTCCCCGGGGGTGATGGCAACTAATGAAAAACTGTTTTTT. It is translated as CAGSSPGVMATNEKLFF.

Note on this clonotype: A clone one base away is much larger, so this may be a read error. This chain joins TRBV6-5 and TRBJ1-5; D is unclear. CDR1 MNHEY and CDR2 SVGAGI come from the germline V gene. This CDR3 has 13 residues. The CDR3 protein is CASRARPGQSQHF. CDR3 sequence (DNA): TGTGCCAGCAGGGCCCGGCCGGGTCAGTCCCAGCATTTT.

The chain uses TRBV6-1 and TRBJ1-3; no firm D call. This CDR3 is built from 16 residues. The germline V gene has CDR1 MNHNS and CDR2 SASEGT. Trimming cost V 8 bases and J 4 bases, with 21 bases left between them. As DNA, the CDR3 is TGTGCCAGCTATGATAATCGTCAGCTCTGGGGAAACACCATATATTTT. It codes for CASYDNRQLWGNTIYF.

The CDR3 sequence is CAWSASNSDNEKLFF. The CDR3 bases are TGTGCCTGGAGTGCAAGCAACAGCGATAATGAAAAACTGTTTTTT. The V call is TRBV30, the J call TRBJ1-4; D is unclear. The CDR3 is made up of 15 amino acids. V lost 1 base, J lost 4 bases, and 13 bases lay in between. Germline assignment: CDR1 GTSNPN and CDR2 SVGIG (reference sequence).

This clonotype was seen many times. The chain employs TRBV6-1 and TRBJ2-3, with TRBD2 matching over 7 bases. CDR1 and CDR2 (germline): MNHNS, SASEGT. With 1 base clipped from V and 3 bases from J, the junction kept 1 base outside the gene matches. There are 14 residues in the CDR3. In nucleotides, the CDR3 is TGTGCCAGCAGTGAAGGAGCGGGAACAGATACGCAGTATTTT. Its protein product is CASSEGAGTDTQYF.

A word on this clonotype: A much larger clone lies one base from this, so it may be a read error. The rearrangement joins TRBV10-3 to TRBJ2-1; D possibly uses TRBD1 or TRBD2 (5 bases each). This CDR3 has 12 residues. Per the germline V gene, CDR1 is ENHRY and CDR2 is SYGVKD. The DNA for the CDR3 is TGTACCATCAGGACGGGGCATTCTGAGCAGTTCTTC. This gives the protein CTIRTGHSEQFF.

Note on this clonotype: One end of the junction fails to match germline, which may point to a read error. The rearrangement uses TRBV6-2 or TRBV6-3 and TRBJ2-5; D is uncertain. Germline V gene lookup returns CDR1 MNHEY and CDR2 SVGEGT. CDR3 size: 14 residues. The CDR3 bases are TGTGCCAGTAGTTACCGGGCAGATAGAGAGATCCAGTACTTC. It codes for CASSYRADREIQYF.

On this clonotype: Just one base apart from a much larger clone, this may be a read error. The CDR3 end shows no conserved phenylalanine or tryptophan, and so a read error is likely. The chain recombines TRBV4-2 with TRBJ2-1; D call uncertain. The CDR3 has 13 residues. From germline, CDR1 is LGHNA and CDR2 YNFKEQ. DNA of the CDR3: TGCGCCAGCAGCCAATCCCATTACAATGAGCAGTTCTCC. Its translation: CASSQSHYNEQFS.

In the case of this clonotype: The conserved phenylalanine or tryptophan normally closing the CDR3 is absent here, so this likely arose from a read error. The chain joins TRBV29-1 to TRBJ2-7, with 7 bases that match TRBD1. CDR1 and CDR2 from the germline V gene are SQVTM and ANQGSEA. The CDR3 totals 12 residues. CDR3 in DNA: TGTAGCGTTGGGGGACAGACCTACGAGCAGTACTTG. Translation gives CSVGGQTYEQYL.

Details on this clonotype: A much larger clone sits a single nucleotide away, making a read error possible. The chain uses TRBV6-1 and TRBJ2-1; a possible D gene is TRBD1 (6 bases). The germline gives CDR1 MNHNS, CDR2 SASEGT. V dropped 4 bases and J dropped 9 bases, with 16 bases sitting between them. CDR3 length equals 14 residues. The CDR3, as DNA: TGTGCCAGCAGTGTTAGTCAGGGGTGGATTGAGCAGTTCTTC. It codes for CASSVSQGWIEQFF.

V gene TRBV24-1 combines with J gene TRBJ2-5, with 8 bases lining up with TRBD1. The junction had 5 bases not matched to a gene; V was cut back by 4 bases and J by 2 bases. Germline V gene lookup returns CDR1 KGHDR and CDR2 SFDVKD. The CDR3 spans 15 residues. The CDR3 nucleotides read TGTGCCACCAGTGACCCAACAGGGGGGCAAGAGACCCAGTACTTC. This sequence encodes CATSDPTGGQETQYF.

The table lists this clonotype with a few counts. A much larger clone differs from this one at a single base, so this may be a read error. The chain employs TRBV6-1 and TRBJ1-1; weak D call: TRBD1 (6 bases). V shed 6 bases and J shed 0 bases, with 11 bases lying between them. The length of the CDR3 is 14 residues. Germline CDR1 is MNHNS and CDR2 is SASEGT. The DNA for the CDR3 is TGTGCCAGCAGGTCCGGGGGCCTGAACACTGAAGCTTTCTTT. Its protein is CASRSGGLNTEAFF.